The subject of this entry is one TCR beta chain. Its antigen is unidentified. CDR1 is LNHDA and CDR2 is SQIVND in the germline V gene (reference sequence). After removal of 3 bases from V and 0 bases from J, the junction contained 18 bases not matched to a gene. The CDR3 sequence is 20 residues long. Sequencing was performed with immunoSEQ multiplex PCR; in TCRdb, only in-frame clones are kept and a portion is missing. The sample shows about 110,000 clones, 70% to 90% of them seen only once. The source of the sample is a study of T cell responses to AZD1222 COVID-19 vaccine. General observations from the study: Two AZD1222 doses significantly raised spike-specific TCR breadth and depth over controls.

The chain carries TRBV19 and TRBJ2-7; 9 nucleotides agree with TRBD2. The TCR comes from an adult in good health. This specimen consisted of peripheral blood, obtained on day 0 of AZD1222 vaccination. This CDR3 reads CASSIILAASGRPSSYEQYF. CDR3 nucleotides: TGTGCCAGTAGTATTATTCTTGCAGCGAGCGGGAGGCCGAGCTCCTACGAGCAGTACTTC.